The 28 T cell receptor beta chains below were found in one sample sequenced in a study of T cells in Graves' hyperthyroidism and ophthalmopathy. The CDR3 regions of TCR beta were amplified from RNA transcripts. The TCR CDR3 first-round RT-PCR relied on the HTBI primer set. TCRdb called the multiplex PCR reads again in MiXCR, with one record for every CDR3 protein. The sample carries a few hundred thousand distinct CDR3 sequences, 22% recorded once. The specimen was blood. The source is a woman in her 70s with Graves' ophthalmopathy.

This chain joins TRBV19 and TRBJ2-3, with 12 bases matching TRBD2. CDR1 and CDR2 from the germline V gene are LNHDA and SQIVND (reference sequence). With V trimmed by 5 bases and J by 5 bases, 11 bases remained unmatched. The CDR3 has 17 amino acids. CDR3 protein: CASSPRTSGIRRDTQYF. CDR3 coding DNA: TGTGCCAGTAGTCCACGGACTAGCGGGATTCGGAGAGATACGCAGTATTTT. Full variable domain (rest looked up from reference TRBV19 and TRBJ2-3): DGGITQSPKYLFRKEGQNVTLSCEQNLNHDAMYWYRQDPGQGLRLIYYSQIVNDFQKGDIAEGYSVSREKKESFPLTVTSAQKNPTAFYLCASSPRTSGIRRDTQYFGPGTRLTVL.

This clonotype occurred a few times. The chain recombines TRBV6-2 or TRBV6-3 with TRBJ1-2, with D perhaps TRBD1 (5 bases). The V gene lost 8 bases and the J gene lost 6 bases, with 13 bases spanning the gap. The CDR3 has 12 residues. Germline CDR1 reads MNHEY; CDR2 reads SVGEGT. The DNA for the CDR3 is TGTGCCAGCTTCCAGGGTTCTGATGGCTACACCTTC. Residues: CASFQGSDGYTF.

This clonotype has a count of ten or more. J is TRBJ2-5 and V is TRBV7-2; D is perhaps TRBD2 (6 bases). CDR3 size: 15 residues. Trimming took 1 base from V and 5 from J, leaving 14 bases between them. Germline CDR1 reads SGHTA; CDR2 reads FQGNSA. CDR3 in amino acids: CASSLESGVLETQYF. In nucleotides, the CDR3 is TGTGCCAGCAGCTTAGAGTCGGGAGTGCTGGAGACCCAGTACTTC.

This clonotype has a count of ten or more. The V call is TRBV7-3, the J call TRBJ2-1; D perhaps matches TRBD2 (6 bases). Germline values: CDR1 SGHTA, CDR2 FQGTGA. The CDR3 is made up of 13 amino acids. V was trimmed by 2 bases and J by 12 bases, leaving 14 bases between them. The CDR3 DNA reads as TGTGCCAGCAGCTTAGTTGGCGGGATGGGGCAGTTCTTC. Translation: CASSLVGGMGQFF. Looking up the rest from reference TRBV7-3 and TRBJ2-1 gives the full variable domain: GAGVSQTPSNKVTEKGKYVELRCDPISGHTALYWYRQSLGQGPEFLIYFQGTGAADDSGLPNDRFFAVRPEGSVSTLKIQRTERGDSAVYLCASSLVGGMGQFFGPGTRLTVL.

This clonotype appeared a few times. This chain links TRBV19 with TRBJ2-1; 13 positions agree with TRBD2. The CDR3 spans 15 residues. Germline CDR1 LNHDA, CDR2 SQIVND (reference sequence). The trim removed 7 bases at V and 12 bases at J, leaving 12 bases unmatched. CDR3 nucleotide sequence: TGTGCCAGTAAGCCCGGGACTAGCGGGACGATGGGGCAGTTCTTC. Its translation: CASKPGTSGTMGQFF.

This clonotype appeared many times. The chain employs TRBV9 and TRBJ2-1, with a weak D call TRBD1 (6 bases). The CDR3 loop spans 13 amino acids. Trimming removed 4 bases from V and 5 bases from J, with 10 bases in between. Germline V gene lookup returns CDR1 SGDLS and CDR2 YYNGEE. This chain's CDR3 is CASSFGQNNEQFF. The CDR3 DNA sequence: TGTGCCAGCAGCTTCGGACAGAACAATGAGCAGTTCTTC.

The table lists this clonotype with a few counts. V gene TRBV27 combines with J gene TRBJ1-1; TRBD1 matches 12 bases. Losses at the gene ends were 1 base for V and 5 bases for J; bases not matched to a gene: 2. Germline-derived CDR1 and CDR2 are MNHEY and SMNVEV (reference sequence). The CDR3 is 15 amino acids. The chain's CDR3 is CASSLWDRGRTEAFF. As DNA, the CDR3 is TGTGCCAGCAGTTTATGGGACAGGGGGCGAACTGAAGCTTTCTTT.

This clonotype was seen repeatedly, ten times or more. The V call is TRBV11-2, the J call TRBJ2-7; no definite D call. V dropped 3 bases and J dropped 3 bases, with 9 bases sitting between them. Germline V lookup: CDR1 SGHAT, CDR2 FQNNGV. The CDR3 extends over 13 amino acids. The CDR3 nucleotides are TGTGCCAGCAGCTTCTCTCCATTCTACGAGCAGTACTTC. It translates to CASSFSPFYEQYF.

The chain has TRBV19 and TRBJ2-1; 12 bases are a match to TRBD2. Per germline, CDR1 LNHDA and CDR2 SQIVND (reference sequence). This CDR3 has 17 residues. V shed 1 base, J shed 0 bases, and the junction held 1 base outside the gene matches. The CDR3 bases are TGTGCCAGTAGTATAGTACTAGCGGGAGGCTCCTACAATGAGCAGTTCTTC. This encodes CASSIVLAGGSYNEQFF.

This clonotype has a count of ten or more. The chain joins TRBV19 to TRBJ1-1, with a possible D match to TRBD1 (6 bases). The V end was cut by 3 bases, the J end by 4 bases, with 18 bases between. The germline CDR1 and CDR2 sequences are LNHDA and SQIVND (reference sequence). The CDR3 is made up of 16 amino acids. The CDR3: CASSIGQQGLSTEAFF. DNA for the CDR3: TGTGCCAGTAGTATTGGGCAGCAGGGGCTTAGCACTGAAGCTTTCTTT.

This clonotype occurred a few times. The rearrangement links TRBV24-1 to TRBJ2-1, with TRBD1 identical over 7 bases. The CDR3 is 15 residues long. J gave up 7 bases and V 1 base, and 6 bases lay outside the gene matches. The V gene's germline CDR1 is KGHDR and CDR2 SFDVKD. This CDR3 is CATSDFRGKLNEQFF. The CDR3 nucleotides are TGTGCCACCAGTGATTTCAGGGGGAAACTAAATGAGCAGTTCTTC.

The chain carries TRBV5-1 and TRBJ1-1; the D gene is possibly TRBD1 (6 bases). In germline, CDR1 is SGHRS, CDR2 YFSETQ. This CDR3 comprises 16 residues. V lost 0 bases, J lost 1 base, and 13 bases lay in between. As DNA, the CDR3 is TGCGCCAGCAGCTTGGTAGGGGGGCCGACGAACACTGAAGCTTTCTTT. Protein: CASSLVGGPTNTEAFF.

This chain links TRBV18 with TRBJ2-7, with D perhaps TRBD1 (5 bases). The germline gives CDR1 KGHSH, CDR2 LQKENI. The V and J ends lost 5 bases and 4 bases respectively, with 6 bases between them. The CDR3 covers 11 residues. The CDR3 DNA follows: TGTGCCAGCTCAAACAGGTACGAGCAGTACTTC. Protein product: CASSNRYEQYF. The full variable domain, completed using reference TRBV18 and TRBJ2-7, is NAGVMQNPRHLVRRRGQEARLRCSPMKGHSHVYWYRQLPEEGLKFMVYLQKENIIDESGMPKERFSAEFPKEGPSILRIQQVVRGDSAAYFCASSNRYEQYFGPGTRLTVT.

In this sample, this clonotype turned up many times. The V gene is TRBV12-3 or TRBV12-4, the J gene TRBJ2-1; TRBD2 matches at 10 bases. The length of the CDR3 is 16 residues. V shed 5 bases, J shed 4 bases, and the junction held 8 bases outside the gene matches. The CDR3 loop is CASSPGTSGVYNEQFF. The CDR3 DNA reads TGTGCCAGCAGTCCCGGAACTAGCGGGGTTTACAATGAGCAGTTCTTC.

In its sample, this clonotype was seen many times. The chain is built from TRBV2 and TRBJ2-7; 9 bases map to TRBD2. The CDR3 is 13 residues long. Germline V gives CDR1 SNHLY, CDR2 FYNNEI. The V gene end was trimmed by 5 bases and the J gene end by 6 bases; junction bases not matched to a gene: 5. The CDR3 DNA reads TGTGCCAGCAGTACGGGACTAGCCGCCGAGCAGTACTTC. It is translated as CASSTGLAAEQYF.

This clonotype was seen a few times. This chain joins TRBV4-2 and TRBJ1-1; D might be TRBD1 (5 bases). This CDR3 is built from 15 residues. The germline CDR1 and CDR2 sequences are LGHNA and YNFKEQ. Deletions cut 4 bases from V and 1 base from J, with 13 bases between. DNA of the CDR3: TGTGCCAGCAGCCGCGGGGGGGGGAAGAACACTGAAGCTTTCTTT. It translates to CASSRGGGKNTEAFF.

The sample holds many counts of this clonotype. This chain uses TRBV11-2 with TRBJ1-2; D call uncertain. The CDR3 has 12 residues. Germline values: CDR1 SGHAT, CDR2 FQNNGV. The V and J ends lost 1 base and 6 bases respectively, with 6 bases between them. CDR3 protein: CASSLGRDGYTF. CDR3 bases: TGTGCCAGCAGCTTAGGCAGAGATGGCTACACCTTC.

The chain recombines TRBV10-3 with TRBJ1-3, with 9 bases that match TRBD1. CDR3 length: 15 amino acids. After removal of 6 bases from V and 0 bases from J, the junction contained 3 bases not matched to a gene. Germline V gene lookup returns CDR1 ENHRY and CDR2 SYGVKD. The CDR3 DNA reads TGTGCCATCAGGGGACAGGGAACCTCTGGAAACACCATATATTTT. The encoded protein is CAIRGQGTSGNTIYF.

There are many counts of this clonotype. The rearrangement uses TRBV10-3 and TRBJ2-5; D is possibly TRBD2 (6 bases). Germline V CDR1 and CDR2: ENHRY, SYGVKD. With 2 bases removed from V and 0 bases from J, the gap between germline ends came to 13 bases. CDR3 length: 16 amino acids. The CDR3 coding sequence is TGTGCCATCAGTGAGGTGGCTAGCGAGTACCAAGAGACCCAGTACTTC. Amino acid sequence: CAISEVASEYQETQYF.

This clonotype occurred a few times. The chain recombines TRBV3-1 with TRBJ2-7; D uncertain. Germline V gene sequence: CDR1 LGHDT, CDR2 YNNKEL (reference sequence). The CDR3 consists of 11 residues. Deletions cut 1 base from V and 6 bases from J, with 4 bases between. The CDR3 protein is CASSQALEQYF. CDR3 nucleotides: TGTGCCAGCAGCCAAGCCCTCGAGCAGTACTTC.

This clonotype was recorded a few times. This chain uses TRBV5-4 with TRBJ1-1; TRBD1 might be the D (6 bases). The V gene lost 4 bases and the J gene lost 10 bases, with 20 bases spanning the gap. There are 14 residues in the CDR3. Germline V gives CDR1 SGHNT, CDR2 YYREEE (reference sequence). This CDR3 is CASSTPGRGQGAFF. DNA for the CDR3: TGTGCCAGCAGCACCCCCGGACGGGGGCAAGGAGCTTTCTTT.

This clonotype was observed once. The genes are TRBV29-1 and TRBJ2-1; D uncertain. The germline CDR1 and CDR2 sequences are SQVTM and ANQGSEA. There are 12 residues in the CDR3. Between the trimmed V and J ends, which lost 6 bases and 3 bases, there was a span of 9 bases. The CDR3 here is CSVAEGYNEQFF. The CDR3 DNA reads TGCAGCGTGGCTGAAGGCTACAATGAGCAGTTCTTC.

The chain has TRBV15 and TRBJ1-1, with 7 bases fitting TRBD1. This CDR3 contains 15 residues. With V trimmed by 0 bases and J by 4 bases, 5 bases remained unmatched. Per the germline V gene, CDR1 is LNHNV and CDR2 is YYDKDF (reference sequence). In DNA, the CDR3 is TGTGCCACCAGCAGAGATCAGACAGGGATCACTGAAGCTTTCTTT. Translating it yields CATSRDQTGITEAFF.

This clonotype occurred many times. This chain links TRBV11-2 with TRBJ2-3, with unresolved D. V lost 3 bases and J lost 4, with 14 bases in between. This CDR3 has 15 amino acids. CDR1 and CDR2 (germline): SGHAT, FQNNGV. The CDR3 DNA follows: TGTGCCAGCAGCTTGAATGGGGTGGGCTCAGATACGCAGTATTTT. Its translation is CASSLNGVGSDTQYF.

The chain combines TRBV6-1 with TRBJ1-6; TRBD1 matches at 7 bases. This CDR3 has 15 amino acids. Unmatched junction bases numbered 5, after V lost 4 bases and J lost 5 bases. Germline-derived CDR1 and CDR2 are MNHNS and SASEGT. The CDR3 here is CASSGLGQNNSPLHF. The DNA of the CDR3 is TGTGCCAGCAGTGGCTTGGGACAGAATAATTCACCCCTCCACTTT.

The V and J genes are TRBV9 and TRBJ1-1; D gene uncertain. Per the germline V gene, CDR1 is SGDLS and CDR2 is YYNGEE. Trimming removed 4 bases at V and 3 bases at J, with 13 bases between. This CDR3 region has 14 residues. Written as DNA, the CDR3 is TGTGCCAGCAGCCCCCTCGGCGGGCACACTGAAGCTTTCTTT. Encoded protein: CASSPLGGHTEAFF.

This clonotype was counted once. For the CDR3, the DNA is TGTGCCAGCAGTGTGTTCGGGGAGGGAGGGACCCAGTACTTC. Protein sequence: CASSVFGEGGTQYF. This chain uses TRBV2 with TRBJ2-5; 7 positions agree with TRBD2. Losses at the gene ends were 4 bases for V and 7 bases for J; bases not matched to a gene: 9. The length of the CDR3 is 14 residues. CDR1 and CDR2 from the germline V gene are SNHLY and FYNNEI.

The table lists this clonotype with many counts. CDR3 bases: TGTGCCAGCAGTTACGTGGTGACGTTCACCTCCTACGAGCAGTACTTC. This encodes CASSYVVTFTSYEQYF. The V and J genes are TRBV6-5 and TRBJ2-7; D call uncertain. V was shortened by 2 bases and J by 0 bases, with 14 bases between the two germline ends. Germline CDR1 is MNHEY and CDR2 is SVGAGI. CDR3 length equals 16 residues.